The T cell receptor beta chain described here comes from a study of Graves' ophthalmopathy and Graves' hyperthyroidism. Study results and limitations: Discrimination between ophthalmopathy and stable hyperthyroidism by a 13-signature model showed 87.88% sensitivity and about 80% specificity.

The diagnosis combined clinical symptoms, thyroxine, TRAb, thyroid ultrasound and orbital computed tomography scans. With regard to this clonotype: Its antigen is as yet unknown.

The authors amplified TCR beta CDR3 regions, and they did so from RNA transcripts for repertoire sequencing. The authors performed first-round RT-PCR with HTBI primers and then a second-round multiplex PCR. TCRdb reprocessed the multiplex PCR reads with MiXCR, giving one entry per CDR3 protein. The sample records approximately 380,000 distinct CDR3 sequences, under 25% being singletons. The germline V and J ends were trimmed by 7 bases and 2 bases, with 12 bases remaining between them. The CDR3 extends over 13 amino acids. The sequence was collected from a young woman with stable Graves' hyperthyroidism. The V gene is TRBV12-3 or TRBV12-4, the J gene TRBJ2-7; tentative D call: TRBD2 (5 bases). Sequencing was done on a sample of peripheral blood. The CDR3 loop is CASTVGDTYEQYF. The DNA of the CDR3 is TGTGCCAGCACGGTCGGGGATACCTACGAGCAGTACTTC.